These T cell receptor beta chains were read from a single sample in a study of T cell changes during pregnancy in multiple sclerosis. Method: immunoSEQ multiplex PCR; TCRdb's copy keeps in-frame clones and lacks some. The repertoire holds 60,000 to 75,000 clones, with roughly nine tenths as singletons. Here the sequenced sample was peripheral blood, taken in the second trimester of pregnancy. The receptors originated from a female donor in good health, enrolled as a control in a pregnancy study. Both conserved end residues are part of each CDR3. Each record gives: D gene, clone size, J gene, V gene, CDR3 DNA, CDR3 protein. The D gene is left open where the match is weak. The size entry is marked missing in some rows and otherwise reads once, few, many or a size class.

>.|.|TRBJ2-4|TRBV28
TGTGCCAGCAGCCCTCCTAGCGCCCACAAAAACATTCAGTACTTC
CASSPPSAHKNIQYF
>TRBD1|.|TRBJ2-7|TRBV10-1
TGCGCCAGCAGTGACCCGGGACAGGGCATGTATGAGCAGTACTTC
CASSDPGQGMYEQYF
>TRBD1|once|TRBJ2-2|TRBV7-9
TGTGCCAGCAGCCTAACAGGGGACACCGGGGAGCTGTTTTTT
CASSLTGDTGELFF
>.|.|TRBJ1-1|TRBV7-9
TGTGCCAGCAGCTTAGCGGGGCAAGCTTTCTTT
CASSLAGQAFF
>.|.|TRBJ1-1|TRBV6-5
TGTGCCAGCAGCCAGGGTGCTTTGAACACTGAAGCTTTCTTT
CASSQGALNTEAFF
>TRBD2|.|TRBJ2-7|TRBV7-2
TGTGCCAGCAGCTTAGAAGGACTAGCGGGTCCCTACGAGCAGTACTTC
CASSLEGLAGPYEQYF
>TRBD1|.|TRBJ1-4|TRBV5-1
TGCGCCAGCAGCCCCGGACAGGGGTGGCAGTTTTTT
CASSPGQGWQFF
>TRBD1|.|TRBJ1-5|TRBV6-4
TGTGCCAGCAGTCACGGGGACAGGGAAGCTTATAGCAATCAGCCCCAGCATTTT
CASSHGDREAYSNQPQHF
>TRBD2|.|TRBJ2-7|TRBV5-1
TGCGCCAGCAGCTCAGCGGGAGTTGACTACGAGCAGTACTTC
CASSSAGVDYEQYF
>TRBD1|.|TRBJ1-1|TRBV19
TGTGCCAGTCGGTCGTGGGCCCAGGGGGCGAGATCCCCTGAAGCTTTCTTT
CASRSWAQGARSPEAFF
>.|.|TRBJ2-1|TRBV7-9
TGTGCCAGCAGTTTAGGACAAGATGAGCAGTTCTTC
CASSLGQDEQFF
>.|.|TRBJ2-3|TRBV7-2
TGTGCCAGCACCCCTAGCGAGGCAGATACGCAGTATTTT
CASTPSEADTQYF
>TRBD1|.|TRBJ1-1|TRBV28
TGTGCCAGCAGTTTAAGGGAGTGGAGGGGGCTGGGCACTGAAGCTTTCTTT
CASSLREWRGLGTEAFF
>TRBD2|.|TRBJ2-7|TRBV6-5
TGTGCCAGCAGTTCCTCTTCCGTCGGGAGGTACGAGCAGTACTTC
CASSSSSVGRYEQYF
>TRBD2|once|TRBJ2-1|TRBV6-4
TGTGCCAGCAGTTCAGCGGGAGATATGAATGAGCAGTTCTTC
CASSSAGDMNEQFF
>.|.|TRBJ1-1|TRBV6-6
TGTGCCAGCAGTTACTCGAGACAGGTGAACACTGAAGCTTTCTTT
CASSYSRQVNTEAFF
>TRBD1|.|TRBJ2-7|TRBV25-1
TGTGCCAGCAGTGGGACAGGGGGTGTTTACGAGCAGTACTTC
CASSGTGGVYEQYF
>TRBD1|.|TRBJ2-7|TRBV25-1
TGTGCCAGCAGTGCCCACGGGACAGGGAGGGCATACGAGCAGTACTTC
CASSAHGTGRAYEQYF
>.|.|TRBJ2-3|TRBV4-2
TGTGCCAGCAGCCAGTCTCAAGGGGATACAGATACGCAGTATTTT
CASSQSQGDTDTQYF
>.|.|TRBJ2-7|TRBV14
TGTGCCAGCAGCCAGGGCCCCTACGAGCAGTACTTC
CASSQGPYEQYF
>.|once|TRBJ2-4|TRBV6-5
TGTGCCAGCAGTTACTCAAACGGGAAAAACATTCAGTACTTC
CASSYSNGKNIQYF
>TRBD1|.|TRBJ1-4|TRBV7-2
TGTGCCAGCAGTACCGACAGGGGGGGAGAAAAACTGTTTTTT
CASSTDRGGEKLFF
>.|.|TRBJ1-3|TRBV19
TGTGCCAGTAGTCTAACCCCTGCAGGGAGGACGCGAGGAAACACCATATATTTT
CASSLTPAGRTRGNTIYF
>.|.|TRBJ2-7|TRBV7-3
TGTGCCAGCAGCCAAGGGACAAGGGCTCCCTACGAGCAGTACTTC
CASSQGTRAPYEQYF
>.|.|TRBJ2-5|TRBV5-8
TGTGCCAGCAGCTTGGAGGGCGGGTGGTCCCAAGAGACCCAGTACTTC
CASSLEGGWSQETQYF
>.|.|TRBJ1-6|TRBV15
TGTGCCACCAGCAGAGATTTAGGAGGGTATAATTCACCCCTCCACTTT
CATSRDLGGYNSPLHF
>.|.|TRBJ2-1|TRBV28
TGTGCCAGCAGTCCAGGGGCTAGGAGGTGGTGGGATGAGCAGTTCTTC
CASSPGARRWWDEQFF
>TRBD2|once|TRBJ2-5|TRBV5-5
TGTGCCAGCAGCCGAACCGGGACTAGCGTCTCGAAAGAGACCCAGTACTTC
CASSRTGTSVSKETQYF
>.|.|TRBJ2-7|TRBV5-4
TGTGCCAGCAGCTTGGGGGAGCTCGGCGAGCAGTACTTC
CASSLGELGEQYF
>TRBD2|.|TRBJ2-1|TRBV5-8
TGTGCCAGCAGCCCTGCGGGGACTAGCAGCTACAATGAGCAGTTCTTC
CASSPAGTSSYNEQFF
>.|.|TRBJ2-7|TRBV5-5
TGTGCCAGCAGCTCGGGACCAGGGGCCTACGAGCAGTACTTC
CASSSGPGAYEQYF
>.|.|TRBJ2-1|TRBV7-9
TGTGCCAGCAGCTTAGCGGGCCTTTGGTCCTACAATGAGCAGTTCTTC
CASSLAGLWSYNEQFF
>.|.|TRBJ1-1|TRBV7-3
TGTGCCAGCAGCTCCCGGGGTGGCCCCAGTGAAGCTTTCTTT
CASSSRGGPSEAFF
>.|.|TRBJ2-1|TRBV5-6
TGTGCCAGCAGCGGGGGGGCAGGGTACAATGAGCAGTTCTTC
CASSGGAGYNEQFF
>TRBD1|.|TRBJ1-2|TRBV6-1
TGTGCCAGCAGTAAGGACAGGGGGCTTAGTGGCTACACCTTC
CASSKDRGLSGYTF
>TRBD1|.|TRBJ1-1|TRBV6-1
TGTGCCAGCAGTCGGGGACAGGAAGGCACTGAAGCTTTCTTT
CASSRGQEGTEAFF
>.|.|TRBJ2-3|TRBV4-1
TGCGCCAGCAGCCAAGTAATCGGGGGACTCACAGATACGCAGTATTTT
CASSQVIGGLTDTQYF
>.|.|TRBJ2-5|TRBV15
TGTGCCACCAGCAGAGGGTCCGGGTGGGAGACCCAGTACTTC
CATSRGSGWETQYF
>TRBD1|.|TRBJ1-2|TRBV30
TGTGCCTGGACCGACAGGGACTCCGGGGGCACCTTC
CAWTDRDSGGTF
>TRBD2|.|TRBJ2-7|TRBV30
TGTGCCTGGAGCCCCGTTAACGACGGGGTAGCGGGAGAGTCCTACGAGCAGTACTTC
CAWSPVNDGVAGESYEQYF
>TRBD1|.|TRBJ1-4|TRBV28
TGTGCCAGCAGTTTAAGGGGGACAGGGAATGAAAAACTGTTTTTT
CASSLRGTGNEKLFF